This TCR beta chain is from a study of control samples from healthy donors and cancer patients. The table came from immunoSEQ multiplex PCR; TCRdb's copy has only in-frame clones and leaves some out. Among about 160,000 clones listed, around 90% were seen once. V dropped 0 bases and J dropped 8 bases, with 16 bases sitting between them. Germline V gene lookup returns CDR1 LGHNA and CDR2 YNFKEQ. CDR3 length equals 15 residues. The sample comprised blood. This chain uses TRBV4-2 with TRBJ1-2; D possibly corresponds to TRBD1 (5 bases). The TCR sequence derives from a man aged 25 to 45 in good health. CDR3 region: CASSQDGAGASGYTF. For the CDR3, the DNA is TGTGCCAGCAGCCAAGATGGGGCGGGAGCGAGCGGCTACACCTTC.